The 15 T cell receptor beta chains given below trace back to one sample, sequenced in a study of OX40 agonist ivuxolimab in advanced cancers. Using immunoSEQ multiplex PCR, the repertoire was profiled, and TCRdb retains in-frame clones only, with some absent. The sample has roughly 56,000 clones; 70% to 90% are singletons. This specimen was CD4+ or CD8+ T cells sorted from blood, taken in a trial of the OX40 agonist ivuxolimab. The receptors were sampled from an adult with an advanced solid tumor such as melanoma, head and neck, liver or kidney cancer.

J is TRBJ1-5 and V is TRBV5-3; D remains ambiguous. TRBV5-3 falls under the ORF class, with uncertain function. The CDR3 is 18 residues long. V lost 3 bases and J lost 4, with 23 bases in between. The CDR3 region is CARSYHGVGIGANQPQHF. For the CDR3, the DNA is TGTGCCAGAAGCTATCACGGTGTGGGTATCGGTGCGAATCAGCCCCAGCATTTT.

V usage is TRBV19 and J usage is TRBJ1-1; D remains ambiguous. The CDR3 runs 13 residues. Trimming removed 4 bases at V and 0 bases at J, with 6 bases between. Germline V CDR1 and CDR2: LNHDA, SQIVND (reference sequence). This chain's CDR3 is CASSTSMNTEAFF. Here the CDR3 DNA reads TGTGCCAGTAGTACCTCCATGAACACTGAAGCTTTCTTT.

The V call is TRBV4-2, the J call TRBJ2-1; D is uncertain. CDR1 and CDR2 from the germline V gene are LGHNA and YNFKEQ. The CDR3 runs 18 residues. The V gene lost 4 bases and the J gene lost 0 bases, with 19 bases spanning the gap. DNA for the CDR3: TGTGCCAGCAGCCTCCAACCGGGCTCCTCGAGCTCCTACAATGAGCAGTTCTTC. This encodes CASSLQPGSSSSYNEQFF.

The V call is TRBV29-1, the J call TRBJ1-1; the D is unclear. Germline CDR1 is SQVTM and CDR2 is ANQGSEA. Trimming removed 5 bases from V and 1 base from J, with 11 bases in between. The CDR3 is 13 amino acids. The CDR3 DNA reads TGCAGCGTTATCGGACTCCCGAACACTGAAGCTTTCTTT. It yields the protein CSVIGLPNTEAFF. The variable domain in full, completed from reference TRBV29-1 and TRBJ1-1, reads SAVISQKPSRDICQRGTSLTIQCQVDSQVTMMFWYRQQPGQSLTLIATANQGSEATYESGFVIDKFPISRPNLTFSTLTVSNMSPEDSSIYLCSVIGLPNTEAFFGQGTRLTVV.

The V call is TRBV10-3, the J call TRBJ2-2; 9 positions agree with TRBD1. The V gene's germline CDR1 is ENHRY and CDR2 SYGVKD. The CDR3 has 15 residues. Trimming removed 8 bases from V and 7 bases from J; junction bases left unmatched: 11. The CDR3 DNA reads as TGTGCCATCGGGGGAACAGGGGGCTTCAACGGGGAGCTGTTTTTT. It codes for CAIGGTGGFNGELFF.

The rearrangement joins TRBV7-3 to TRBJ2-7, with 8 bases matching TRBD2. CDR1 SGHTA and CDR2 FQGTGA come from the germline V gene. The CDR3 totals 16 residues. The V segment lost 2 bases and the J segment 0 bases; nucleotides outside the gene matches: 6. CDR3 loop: CASSLLGGRTSYEQYF. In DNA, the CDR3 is TGTGCCAGCAGCTTACTCGGCGGGAGGACCTCCTACGAGCAGTACTTC.

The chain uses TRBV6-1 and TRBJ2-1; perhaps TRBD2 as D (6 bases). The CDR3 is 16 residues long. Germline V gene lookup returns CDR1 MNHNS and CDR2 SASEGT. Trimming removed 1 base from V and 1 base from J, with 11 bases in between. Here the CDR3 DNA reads TGTGCCAGCAGTGAAGGAGGAGGGTGGTCCTACAATGAGCAGTTCTTC. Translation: CASSEGGGWSYNEQFF.

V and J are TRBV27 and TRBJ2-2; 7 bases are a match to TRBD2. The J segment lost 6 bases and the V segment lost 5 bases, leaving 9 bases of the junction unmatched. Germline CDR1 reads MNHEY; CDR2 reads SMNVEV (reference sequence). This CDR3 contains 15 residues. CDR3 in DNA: TGTGCCAGCAGTAATGACCGGGCGGGGGCCGGGGAGCTGTTTTTT. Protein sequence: CASSNDRAGAGELFF.

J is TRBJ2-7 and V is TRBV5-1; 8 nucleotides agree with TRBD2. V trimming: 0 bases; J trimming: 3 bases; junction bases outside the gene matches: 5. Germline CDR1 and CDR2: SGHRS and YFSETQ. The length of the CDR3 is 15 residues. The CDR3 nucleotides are TGCGCCAGCAGCTTGGCGGGAGGGCCAGGCTACGAGCAGTACTTC. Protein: CASSLAGGPGYEQYF.

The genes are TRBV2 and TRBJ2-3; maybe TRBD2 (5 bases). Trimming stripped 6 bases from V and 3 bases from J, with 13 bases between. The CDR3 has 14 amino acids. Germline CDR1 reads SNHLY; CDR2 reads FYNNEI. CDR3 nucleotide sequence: TGTGCCAGCAGGGGAGTCCGGGTGACAGATACGCAGTATTTT. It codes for CASRGVRVTDTQYF.

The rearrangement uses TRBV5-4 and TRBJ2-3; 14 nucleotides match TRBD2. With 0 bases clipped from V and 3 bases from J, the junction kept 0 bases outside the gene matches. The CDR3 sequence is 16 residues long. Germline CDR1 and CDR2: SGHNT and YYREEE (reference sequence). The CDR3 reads CASSLGLAGGTDTQYF. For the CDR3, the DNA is TGTGCCAGCAGCTTGGGACTAGCGGGAGGGACAGATACGCAGTATTTT.

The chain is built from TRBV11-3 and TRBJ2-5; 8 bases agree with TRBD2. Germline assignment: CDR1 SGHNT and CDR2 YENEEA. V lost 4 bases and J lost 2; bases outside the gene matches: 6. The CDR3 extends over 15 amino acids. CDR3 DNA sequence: TGTGCCAGCAGCTCAAACACGGGGGGGCAAGAGACCCAGTACTTC. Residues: CASSSNTGGQETQYF.

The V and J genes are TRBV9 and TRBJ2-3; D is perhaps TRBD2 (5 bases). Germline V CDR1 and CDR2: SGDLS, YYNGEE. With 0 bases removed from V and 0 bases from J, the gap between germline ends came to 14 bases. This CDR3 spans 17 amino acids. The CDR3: CASSVGGSSLSTDTQYF. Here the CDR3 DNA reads TGTGCCAGCAGCGTAGGAGGGAGCTCCCTTAGCACAGATACGCAGTATTTT.

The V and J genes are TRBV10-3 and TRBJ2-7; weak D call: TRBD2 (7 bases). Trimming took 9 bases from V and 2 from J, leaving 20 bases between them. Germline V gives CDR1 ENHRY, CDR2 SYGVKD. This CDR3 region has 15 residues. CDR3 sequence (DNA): TGTGCCATTGCTCCGGGAGGACAGAGGGCCTACGAGCAGTACTTC. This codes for CAIAPGGQRAYEQYF.

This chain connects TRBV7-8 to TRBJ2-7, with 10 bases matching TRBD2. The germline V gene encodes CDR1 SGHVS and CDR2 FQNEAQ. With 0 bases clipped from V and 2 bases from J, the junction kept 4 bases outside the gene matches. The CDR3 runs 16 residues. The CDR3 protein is CASSLAASGGAYEQYF. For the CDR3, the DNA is TGTGCCAGCAGCTTAGCGGCAAGCGGGGGGGCCTACGAGCAGTACTTC.